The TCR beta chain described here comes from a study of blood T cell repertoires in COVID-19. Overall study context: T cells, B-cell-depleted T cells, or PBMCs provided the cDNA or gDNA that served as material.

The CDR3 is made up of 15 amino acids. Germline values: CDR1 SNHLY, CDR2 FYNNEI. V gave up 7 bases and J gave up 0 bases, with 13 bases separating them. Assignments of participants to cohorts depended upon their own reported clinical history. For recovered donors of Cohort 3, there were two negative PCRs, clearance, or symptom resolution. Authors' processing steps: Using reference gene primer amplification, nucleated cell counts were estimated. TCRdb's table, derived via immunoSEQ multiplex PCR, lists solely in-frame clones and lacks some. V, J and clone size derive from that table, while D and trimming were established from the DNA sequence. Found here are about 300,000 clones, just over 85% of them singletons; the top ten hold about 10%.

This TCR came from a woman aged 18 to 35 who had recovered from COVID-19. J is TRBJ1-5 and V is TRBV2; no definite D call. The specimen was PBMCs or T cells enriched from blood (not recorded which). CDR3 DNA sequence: TGTGCCAGCACGAGAGAGGGTGCTAGCAATCAGCCCCAGCATTTT. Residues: CASTREGASNQPQHF.